The 16 T cell receptor beta chains listed next were all sequenced from one sample in a study of blood T cell repertoires in COVID-19. Here immunoSEQ multiplex PCR was the method, and the copy in TCRdb shows in-frame clones only, minus some. The sample records about 170,000 clones, around nine tenths being singletons. The source material was peripheral blood. These receptors all come from a man in his fifties who had recovered from COVID-19.

This chain uses TRBV7-8 with TRBJ1-2; a possible D gene is TRBD1 (6 bases). CDR1 and CDR2 (germline): SGHVS, FQNEAQ. V was shortened by 7 bases and J by 0 bases, with 18 bases between the two germline ends. CDR3 length: 16 residues. CDR3 sequence reads: CASTLDAGATNYGYTF. The CDR3 DNA reads as TGTGCCAGCACCCTAGACGCAGGGGCCACTAACTATGGCTACACCTTC.

In this sample, this clone turned up a few times. The chain is built from TRBV19 and TRBJ2-2; no clear D. The germline CDR1 and CDR2 sequences are LNHDA and SQIVND (reference sequence). V lost 3 bases to trimming and J lost 1 base, with 9 bases between them. The CDR3 length is 15 residues. CDR3 DNA: TGTGCCAGTAGTATTAACCTAGGGAACACCGGGGAGCTGTTTTTT. Amino acids: CASSINLGNTGELFF.

The J gene is TRBJ1-1, the V gene TRBV27; 8 positions match TRBD1. There are 15 residues in the CDR3. Germline V gene sequence: CDR1 MNHEY, CDR2 SMNVEV (reference sequence). The V segment lost 7 bases and the J segment 6 bases; nucleotides outside the gene matches: 13. CDR3 in amino acids: CASKPAGGPSSEAFF. The CDR3 DNA reads as TGTGCCAGCAAACCAGCAGGGGGCCCAAGCTCTGAAGCTTTCTTT.

V gene TRBV6-2 or TRBV6-3 combines with J gene TRBJ1-5; 7 nucleotides line up with TRBD1. From germline, CDR1 is MNHEY and CDR2 SVGEGT. The CDR3 contains 15 residues. The junction had 6 bases not matched to a gene; V was cut back by 0 bases and J by 7 bases. Here the CDR3 reads CASSYSTTGEQPQHF. The DNA of the CDR3 is TGTGCCAGCAGTTACTCGACAACAGGGGAGCAGCCCCAGCATTTT.

V usage is TRBV9 and J usage is TRBJ2-2; no firm D call. The germline gives CDR1 SGDLS, CDR2 YYNGEE. The V gene lost 3 bases and the J gene lost 3 bases, with 12 bases spanning the gap. The CDR3 is 15 residues long. CDR3 residues: CASSGKNRDTGELFF. The DNA of the CDR3 is TGTGCCAGCAGCGGGAAAAACAGAGACACCGGGGAGCTGTTTTTT.

V usage is TRBV19 and J usage is TRBJ1-1; unclear D gene. The CDR3 sequence is 15 residues long. The germline V gene has CDR1 LNHDA and CDR2 SQIVND (reference sequence). V gave up 1 base and J gave up 5 bases, with 14 bases separating them. This chain's CDR3 is CASSIGVLGRTEAFF. The CDR3 bases are TGTGCCAGTAGTATAGGGGTCCTAGGGAGGACTGAAGCTTTCTTT.

The chain carries TRBV18 and TRBJ1-5; 7 nucleotides match TRBD1. The ends lost 1 base at V and 2 bases at J; junction bases unmatched: 5. This CDR3 contains 16 residues. The germline gives CDR1 KGHSH, CDR2 LQKENI. This CDR3 is CASSPRDSRRNQPQHF. The CDR3 bases are TGTGCCAGCTCACCACGGGACAGCCGCCGCAATCAGCCCCAGCATTTT.

V is TRBV5-1 and J is TRBJ2-1, with D tentatively TRBD1 (5 bases). Germline assignment: CDR1 SGHRS and CDR2 YFSETQ. The CDR3 extends over 16 amino acids. V lost 0 bases, J lost 1 base, and 11 bases lay in between. CDR3 nucleotide sequence: TGCGCCAGCAGCTTGGGTGATCAGGGATCCTACAATGAGCAGTTCTTC. This translates into CASSLGDQGSYNEQFF. Full variable domain (remainder filled in from reference TRBV5-1 and TRBJ2-1): KAGVTQTPRYLIKTRGQQVTLSCSPISGHRSVSWYQQTPGQGLQFLFEYFSETQRNKGNFPGRFSGRQFSNSRSEMNVSTLELGDSALYLCASSLGDQGSYNEQFFGPGTRLTVL.

J is TRBJ1-4 and V is TRBV18; tentatively, D is TRBD1 (5 bases). The CDR3 sequence is 15 residues long. V lost 3 bases to trimming and J lost 0 bases, with 8 bases between them. CDR1 is KGHSH, CDR2 LQKENI, per germline. The CDR3 sequence: CASSPETATNEKLFF. CDR3 DNA sequence: TGTGCCAGCTCACCTGAGACAGCAACTAATGAAAAACTGTTTTTT.

This chain's CDR3 is CASSPEAIRTGANVLTF. CDR3 sequence (DNA): TGTGCCAGCAGCCCCGAAGCGATCCGCACTGGGGCCAACGTCCTGACTTTC. V and J are TRBV7-2 and TRBJ2-6; D is ambiguous. This CDR3 contains 17 residues. Per germline, CDR1 SGHTA and CDR2 FQGNSA. Trimming removed 5 bases from V and 2 bases from J, with 16 bases in between.

The rearrangement links TRBV19 to TRBJ1-5, with a tentative D call TRBD1 (6 bases). Trimming took 7 bases from V and 0 from J, leaving 13 bases between them. This CDR3 is built from 15 residues. The germline gives CDR1 LNHDA, CDR2 SQIVND (reference sequence). The CDR3, as DNA: TGTGCCAGTAAGGAACAGGGACCTAGCAATCAGCCCCAGCATTTT. It encodes CASKEQGPSNQPQHF.

In its sample, this clone was seen once. In DNA, the CDR3 is TGTGCCAGCTCCCAGCGGGGGTACCAAGAGACCCAGTACTTC. Protein: CASSQRGYQETQYF. The chain carries TRBV3-1 (or the pseudogene TRBV3-2) and TRBJ2-5; TRBD2 agrees at 8 bases. The germline V gene has CDR1 LGHDT and CDR2 YNNKEL (reference sequence). This CDR3 has 14 residues. V trimming: 8 bases; J trimming: 0 bases; junction bases outside the gene matches: 5.

This clone occurred once. The CDR3 nucleotides read TGTGCCAGCAGCCCTCGGACTAGCGGCATCTACAATGAGCAGTTCTTC. It translates to CASSPRTSGIYNEQFF. This chain uses TRBV7-3 with TRBJ2-1; TRBD2 aligns across 10 bases. CDR1 is SGHTA and CDR2 is FQGTGA in the germline V gene. V was pared by 5 bases and J by 3 bases, with 7 bases of the junction left unmatched. The CDR3 runs to 16 residues.

This chain uses TRBV5-1 with TRBJ2-1; D is perhaps TRBD2 (5 bases). This CDR3 comprises 15 residues. The V gene's germline CDR1 is SGHRS and CDR2 YFSETQ. V lost 4 bases and J lost 2, with 13 bases in between. The CDR3 DNA is TGCGCCAGCAGCCTACAACTAGACCCCTACAATGAGCAGTTCTTC. This codes for CASSLQLDPYNEQFF.

A word on this clone: The same CDR3 also results from other DNA sequences found in this sample. The chain couples TRBV15 to TRBJ1-2, with D hard to call. The germline V gene has CDR1 LNHNV and CDR2 YYDKDF (reference sequence). The CDR3 covers 15 residues. Trimming left V 0 bases short and J 2 bases short, with 10 bases between. The CDR3 DNA is TGTGCCACCAGCAGAGAAGTCCGGGGAAACTATGGCTACACCTTC. Its protein is CATSREVRGNYGYTF.

The rearrangement joins TRBV20-1 to TRBJ1-2; 7 bases line up with TRBD1. The junction had 7 bases not matched to a gene; V was cut back by 3 bases and J by 3 bases. Germline values: CDR1 DFQATT, CDR2 SNEGSKA (reference sequence). This CDR3 is 14 amino acids long. In nucleotides, the CDR3 is TGCAGTGCTAGTGCAACAGGGGCGGACTATGGCTACACCTTC. Encoded protein: CSASATGADYGYTF.